This TCR beta chain was recorded in a study of control samples from healthy donors and cancer patients. The table came from immunoSEQ multiplex PCR; TCRdb's copy has only in-frame clones and leaves some out. This sample's table reports approximately 190,000 clones. The CDR3 totals 14 residues. The germline V and J ends were trimmed by 7 bases and 0 bases, with 12 bases remaining between them. Germline V CDR1 and CDR2: MDHEN, SYDVKM. The clonotype originates from a woman in her thirties in good health. The chain carries TRBV28 and TRBJ1-1, with D hard to call. Sequenced sample: blood. Here the CDR3 reads CASTSPALNTEAFF. The CDR3 DNA reads TGTGCCAGCACCTCCCCAGCCCTGAACACTGAAGCTTTCTTT.